A selection of T cell receptor beta chains follows, all from one sample in a study of spatial heterogeneity in lung cancer. TCRdb re-analysed the 5' RACE reads in MiXCR, keeping a single row per CDR3 protein. This sample carries 45,000 to 50,000 distinct CDR3 sequences, approximately 12% of them seen once, and the ten largest clones take roughly 32%. The input for sequencing was PBMCs, taken at follow-up. All receptors derive from a male donor with early-stage non-small cell lung cancer. Both conserved end residues are part of each CDR3. D genes are given only for firm matches. Clone size is shown for a subset of rows, as once, few, many or a class of expanded clone.

J,size,V,D,length,DNA,CDR3
TRBJ1-6,.,TRBV6-2/TRBV6-3,.,13,TGTGCCAGCGGGCGATTCCCGAATTCACCCCTCCACTTT,CASGRFPNSPLHF
TRBJ1-5,.,TRBV14,.,12,TGTGCCAGCAGCCAAGGGAATCAGCCCCAGCATTTT,CASSQGNQPQHF
TRBJ1-2,many,TRBV4-3,.,15,TGCGCCAGCAGCCAAGATTTTAGGGTTTATCGTGGCTACACCTTC,CASSQDFRVYRGYTF
TRBJ2-7,many,TRBV20-1,.,12,TGCAGTGCTAAACCCGGACCCTACGAGCAGTACTTC,CSAKPGPYEQYF
TRBJ1-1,few,TRBV4-3,.,11,TGCGCCAGCAGCCATCTTGATAGGACTTTCTTT,CASSHLDRTFF
TRBJ2-5,many,TRBV24-1,.,16,TGTGCCACCAGTGACCCCTCCGTCGGCGGTAAAGAGACCCAGTACTTC,CATSDPSVGGKETQYF
TRBJ1-4,many,TRBV18,.,13,TGTGCCAGCTCACCACCGGTTAGAGAAAAACTGTTTTTT,CASSPPVREKLFF
TRBJ2-7,many,TRBV15,TRBD2,15,TGTGCCACACGGAAAGGACTAGCGGGAACCTACGAGCAGTACTTC,CATRKGLAGTYEQYF
TRBJ2-7,many,TRBV5-1,.,15,TGCGCCAGCAGCTTCGCCGGGACCCTCTCCTACGAGCAGTACTTC,CASSFAGTLSYEQYF
TRBJ1-2,many,TRBV24-1,TRBD1,14,TGTGCCACCGCGTCAACAGGGGGCGGGGACGGCTACACCTTC,CATASTGGGDGYTF
TRBJ2-6,few,TRBV7-2,.,19,TGTGCCAGCAGCTCCCAGCCGCACAGTCAGTACTCTGGGGCCAACGTCCTGACTTTC,CASSSQPHSQYSGANVLTF